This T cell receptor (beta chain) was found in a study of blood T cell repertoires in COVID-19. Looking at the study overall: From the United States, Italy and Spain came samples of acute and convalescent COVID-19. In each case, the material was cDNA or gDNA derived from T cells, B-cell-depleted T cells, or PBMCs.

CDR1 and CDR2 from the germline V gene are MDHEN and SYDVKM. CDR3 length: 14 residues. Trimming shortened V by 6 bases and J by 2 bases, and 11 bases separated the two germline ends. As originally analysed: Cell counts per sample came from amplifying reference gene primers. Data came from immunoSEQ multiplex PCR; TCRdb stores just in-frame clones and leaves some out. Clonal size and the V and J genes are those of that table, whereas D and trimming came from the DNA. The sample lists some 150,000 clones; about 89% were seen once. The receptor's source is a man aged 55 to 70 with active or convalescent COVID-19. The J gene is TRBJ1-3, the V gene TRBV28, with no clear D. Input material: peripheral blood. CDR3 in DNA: TGTGCCAGCAGGCCTGGCCTCCCTGGAAACACCATATATTTT. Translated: CASRPGLPGNTIYF.